What follows describes a single T cell receptor (beta chain). Libraries were prepared by immunoSEQ multiplex PCR; TCRdb keeps only in-frame clonotypes and omits some of them. The repertoire has over 2 million clones, 95% of them found once; the top ten carry roughly 0.13%. The data belong to a study of shared clonotypes between healthy human individuals. The CDR3 is 13 residues long. V lost 7 bases to trimming and J lost 4 bases, with 13 bases between them. Germline loops: CDR1 MNHNY, CDR2 SVGAGI (reference sequence). This receptor was identified in a man younger than 35 in good health. Sequences were obtained from naive CD4+ T cells sorted from blood. Stated subset: CD45RA+ positively selected. The chain uses TRBV6-6 and TRBJ1-1; tentative D call: TRBD1 (5 bases). CDR3 amino acids: CASTYSGGTEAFF. CDR3 sequence (DNA): TGTGCCAGCACCTATAGTGGGGGCACTGAAGCTTTCTTT.